This passage covers 29 T cell receptor beta chains from one sample sequenced in a study of tissue T cells after allogeneic stem cell transplantation. Assay: immunoSEQ multiplex PCR; the TCRdb copy retains only in-frame clones and omits some. The sample carries around 17,000 clones, about 70% recorded once. The sequencing sample was made of spleen. The receptors come from a female BALB/c mouse in good health. Mice of this strain are of MHC haplotype H2-d.

Concerning this clone itself: Gene and germline names: mouse. From the germline J gene comes the end of the CDR3, since the read stops 1 residue before it. The chain carries TRBV19 and TRBJ2-3, with D perhaps being TRBD1 or TRBD2 (5 bases each). This CDR3 spans 12 amino acids. V was cut by 5 bases and J by 2 bases, with 6 bases left in between. Germline V gene data show CDR1 as FNHDT and CDR2 as SITEND (reference sequence). CDR3 protein: CASRGLAETLYF. The sequenced CDR3 bases are TGTGCCAGCAGGGGGCTTGCAGAAACGCTGTAT.

Comment on this clone: Germline and genes here are mouse. The CDR3 end falls 1 residue outside the read, so it is completed with the germline J gene. This chain uses TRBV13-2 with TRBJ2-4; 12 nucleotides match TRBD2. V dropped 3 bases and J dropped 2; count of bases not matched to a gene: 7. Germline loops: CDR1 NNHNN, CDR2 SYGAGS (reference sequence). The CDR3 has 17 amino acids. The CDR3 reads CASGGPDWGGDQNTLYF. The CDR3 DNA, read in part, is TGTGCCAGCGGTGGCCCCGACTGGGGGGGCGATCAAAACACCTTGTAC.

Note on this clone: Gene names denote mouse genes. The DNA ends 1 residue before the CDR3 does, and the rest of the CDR3 is filled in from the germline J gene. The genes are TRBV13-1 and TRBJ1-1; D is unclear. Germline V lookup: CDR1 NSHNY, CDR2 SYGAGN. The ends were cut back, 5 bases at V and 3 bases at J, with 5 bases in the middle. The CDR3 sequence is 11 residues long. Incomplete CDR3 DNA: TGTGCCAGCAGGGAGCACACAGAAGTCTTC. Residues: CASREHTEVF. The full CDR3 protein reads CASREHTEVFF.

Remarks on this clone: These gene names are mouse names. The read stops 1 residue short of the end of the CDR3; the missing end is completed from the germline J gene. The chain employs TRBV29 and TRBJ1-3; D is ambiguous. Germline-derived CDR1 and CDR2 are MSHET and SYDVDS. V gave up 8 bases and J gave up 0 bases, with 2 bases separating them. The CDR3 is made up of 11 amino acids. The part of the CDR3 DNA that was read is TGTGCTAGCGCTTCTGGAAATACGCTCTAT. The encoded protein is CASASGNTLY. The complete CDR3 reads CASASGNTLYF.

In its sample, this clone was seen a few times. All gene names here are mouse names. The CDR3 end lies 1 residue beyond the end of the read and is filled in from the germline J gene. V is TRBV4 and J is TRBJ2-7; TRBD2 agrees at 9 bases. The CDR3 totals 14 residues. J gave up 2 bases and V 4 bases, and 3 bases lay outside the gene matches. CDR1 and CDR2 (germline): LGHDT, YNNKQL (reference sequence). The sequenced CDR3 bases are TGTGCCAGCAGCTGGGGGACTGGGACCTATGAACAGTAC. As protein: CASSWGTGTYEQY. The whole CDR3 region reads CASSWGTGTYEQYF.

This clone was picked up a small number of times. These gene names are mouse names. Read data end 1 residue before the CDR3 end; the end is taken from the germline J gene. V is TRBV17 and J is TRBJ2-7; D gene unclear. With 1 base removed from V and 4 bases from J, the gap between germline ends came to 5 bases. Germline-derived CDR1 and CDR2 are MNHDT and YYDKIL. The CDR3 covers 12 residues. The chain's CDR3 is CASSRGVYEQYF. The sequenced CDR3 bases are TGTGCTAGCAGTAGAGGGGTTTATGAACAGTAC. The variable domain in full, with the rest retrieved from reference TRBV17 and TRBJ2-7, is DTTVKQNPRYKLARVGKPVNLICSQTMNHDTMYWYQKKPNQAPKLLLFYYDKILNREADTFEKFQSSRPNNSFCSLYIGSAGLEYSAMYLCASSRGVYEQYFGPGTRLTVL.

Details on this clone: Mouse gene names and germline throughout. The observed sequence ends 1 residue before the CDR3 terminus, with the missing tail filled in from the germline J gene. This sequence joins TRBV13-1 and TRBJ1-4; 9 bases agree with TRBD1. From germline, CDR1 is NSHNY and CDR2 SYGAGN. V lost 5 bases and J lost 4; bases outside the gene matches: 6. This CDR3 region has 15 residues. The CDR3 loop reads CASSLRQGGNERLFF. The sequenced part of the CDR3 DNA is TGTGCCAGCAGCCTACGACAGGGGGGCAACGAAAGATTATTT. Using reference TRBV13-1 and TRBJ1-4 for the parts outside the CDR3, the full variable domain is EAAVTQSPRNKVTVTGGNVTLSCRQTNSHNYMYWYRQDTGHGLRLIHYSYGAGNLRIGDVPDGYKATRTTQEDFFLLLELASPSQTSLYFCASSLRQGGNERLFFGHGTKLSVL.

Turning to this clone: The genes and germline here are from mouse. The read ends 1 residue early relative to the CDR3; the germline J gene fills the gap. J is TRBJ2-4 and V is TRBV1; TRBD2 matches 7 bases. This CDR3 region has 14 residues. J gave up 0 bases and V 3 bases, and 0 bases lay outside the gene matches. CDR1 is NSQYPW, CDR2 LRSPGD, per germline (reference sequence). The CDR3 sequence: CTCSAGGSQNTLYF. The CDR3 DNA, read in part, is TGCACCTGCAGTGCTGGGGGGAGTCAAAACACCTTGTAC.

Regarding this clone: Each gene name is a mouse one. The CDR3 end is not reached by the read, which stops 1 residue before it; the germline J gene fills it in. The chain combines TRBV4 with TRBJ1-3, with TRBD1 identical over 10 bases. Trimming took 4 bases from V and 3 from J; bases not matched to a gene: 3. The CDR3 extends over 15 amino acids. The germline V gene has CDR1 LGHDT and CDR2 YNNKQL (reference sequence). CDR3 bases read: TGTGCCAGCAGCTTCCGGGACAGGGGTGGAAATACGCTCTAT. Its protein is CASSFRDRGGNTLY. In full, the CDR3 is CASSFRDRGGNTLYF. The whole variable domain, remainder taken from reference TRBV4 and TRBJ1-3, is ETAVFQTPNYHVTQVGNEVSFNCKQTLGHDTMYWYKQDSKKLLKIMFSYNNKQLIVNETVPRRFSPQSSDKAHLNLRIKSVEPEDSAVYLCASSFRDRGGNTLYFGEGSRLIVV.

Details on this clone: Each gene name is a mouse one. The read stops 1 residue short of the end of the CDR3; the missing end is completed from the germline J gene. The V and J genes are TRBV4 and TRBJ2-4; D perhaps matches TRBD2 (6 bases). The CDR3 extends over 15 amino acids. The V gene's germline CDR1 is LGHDT and CDR2 YNNKQL (reference sequence). The germline V and J ends were trimmed by 4 bases and 0 bases, with 11 bases remaining between them. CDR3 DNA (partial): TGTGCCAGCAGCTGGGGGGTTTTAAGTCAAAACACCTTGTAC. Its protein is CASSWGVLSQNTLY. The whole CDR3 region reads CASSWGVLSQNTLYF.

A note on this clone: Mouse germline and gene names are used. The read stops 1 residue short of the end of the CDR3; the missing end is completed from the germline J gene. This chain links TRBV1 with TRBJ2-1; perhaps TRBD1 as D (5 bases). The CDR3 runs to 15 residues. The V gene's germline CDR1 is NSQYPW and CDR2 LRSPGD (reference sequence). Trimming took off 2 bases at V and 1 base at J, with 9 bases between the two ends. CDR3 residues: CTCSAQGWNYAEQFF. CDR3 bases read: TGCACCTGCAGTGCACAGGGTTGGAACTATGCTGAGCAGTTC.

Concerning this clone: Each gene name is a mouse one. Sequencing ends 1 residue short of the CDR3 end; the germline J gene provides the rest. This chain links TRBV13-2 with TRBJ2-5; D unresolved. There are 11 residues in the CDR3. Germline V gene data show CDR1 as NNHNN and CDR2 as SYGAGS (reference sequence). V was trimmed by 2 bases and J by 5 bases, leaving 3 bases between them. CDR3 amino acids: CASGEADTQYF. Partial CDR3 DNA: TGTGCCAGCGGTGAGGCAGACACCCAGTAC.

For this clone: Gene names and germline refer to mouse. The read ends 1 residue early relative to the CDR3; the germline J gene fills the gap. The genes are TRBV13-2 and TRBJ2-5, with 8 bases fitting TRBD1. The CDR3 sequence is 16 residues long. CDR1 and CDR2 from the germline V gene are NNHNN and SYGAGS (reference sequence). Trimming at V came to 2 bases and at J to 1 base, leaving 6 bases not matched to a gene. The chain's CDR3 is CASGDPDRGDQDTQYF. Partial CDR3 DNA: TGTGCCAGCGGTGACCCCGACAGGGGCGACCAAGACACCCAGTAC.

Comments on this clone: Mouse gene names apply. The missing CDR3 end, 1 residue past where the read stops, is filled in from the germline J gene. The chain employs TRBV13-2 and TRBJ2-1; TRBD1 agrees at 9 bases. Germline assignment: CDR1 NNHNN and CDR2 SYGAGS (reference sequence). The V and J ends lost 0 bases and 5 bases, in that order; junction bases with no gene match: 0. The CDR3 runs to 14 residues. The sequenced CDR3 bases are TGTGCCAGCGGTGATGGGACAGGGGATGCTGAGCAGTTC. Translating it yields CASGDGTGDAEQF. The full CDR3 is CASGDGTGDAEQFF.

In regard to this clone: Mouse gene names apply. The read comes to an end 1 residue before the CDR3 does, leaving the germline J gene to fill in the end. The chain couples TRBV19 to TRBJ2-7, with a tentative D call TRBD1 (6 bases). Deletions cut 4 bases from V and 4 bases from J, with 9 bases between. CDR1 and CDR2 (germline): FNHDT, SITEND (reference sequence). CDR3 size: 12 residues. The sequenced part of the CDR3 DNA is TGTGCCAGCAGTCGGGACAAATATGAACAGTAC. It translates to CASSRDKYEQY. From start to end, the CDR3 is CASSRDKYEQYF.

A remark on this clone: Any gene name here is a mouse gene name. Coverage ceases 1 residue before the CDR3 finishes, and the germline J gene fills in the end. Other DNA sequences in this sample translate to the same CDR3. The V call is TRBV13-3, the J call TRBJ2-5, with 9 bases fitting TRBD2. Germline lookup yields CDR1 NNHDY and CDR2 SYVADS. V shed 5 bases, J shed 2 bases, and the junction held 0 bases outside the gene matches. This CDR3 comprises 13 residues. This CDR3 reads CASRLGGQDTQYF. The CDR3 DNA, read in part, is TGTGCCAGCAGACTGGGGGGCCAAGACACCCAGTAC.

As regards this clone: Gene names follow the mouse nomenclature. The read falls 1 residue short of the CDR3 end, and the missing part is taken from the germline J gene. The J gene is TRBJ2-7, the V gene TRBV5, with TRBD2 matching 13 bases. V lost 1 base and J lost 7; bases outside the gene matches: 4. The CDR3 runs 15 residues. Per the germline V gene, CDR1 is LGHNA and CDR2 is YNLKQL (reference sequence). The part of the CDR3 DNA that was read is TGTGCCAGCAGCCAAGCCCGGGACTGGGGGGGAGAACAGTAC. Translated: CASSQARDWGGEQY. The whole CDR3 protein reads CASSQARDWGGEQYF.

Worth noting for this clone: The listed genes are named as in mouse. The read terminates 1 residue before the CDR3 end, so the remaining end is supplied by the germline J gene. The V gene is TRBV4, the J gene TRBJ2-3; 8 bases match TRBD1. Germline V lookup: CDR1 LGHDT, CDR2 YNNKQL (reference sequence). The CDR3 runs 15 residues. V shed 5 bases, J shed 0 bases, and the junction held 4 bases outside the gene matches. CDR3 sequence: CASSHRGTSAETLYF. The sequenced part of the CDR3 DNA is TGTGCCAGCAGCCACAGGGGGACTAGTGCAGAAACGCTGTAT.

Worth noting for this clone: All gene names here are mouse names. The CDR3 end lies 1 residue beyond the end of the read and is filled in from the germline J gene. The chain joins TRBV4 to TRBJ2-5; D possibly corresponds to TRBD1 (5 bases). Germline CDR1 LGHDT, CDR2 YNNKQL (reference sequence). The V and J ends lost 4 bases and 0 bases respectively, with 8 bases between them. This CDR3 has 14 amino acids. The DNA read from the CDR3 is TGTGCCAGCAGCTTCAGGGCTAACCAAGACACCCAGTAC. It translates to CASSFRANQDTQY. The CDR3 reads in full as CASSFRANQDTQYF.

Comment on this clone: Gene and germline names: mouse. The read finishes 1 residue shy of the CDR3 end, and the germline J gene is used to complete it. V and J are TRBV24 and TRBJ1-6, with 9 bases lining up with TRBD1. TRBJ1-6 is reported as an ORF; its role is uncertain. Trimming took 4 bases from V and 7 from J; bases not matched to a gene: 2. Germline lookup yields CDR1 KGHTA and CDR2 FRNEEI. The CDR3 runs 14 residues. The DNA read from the CDR3 is TGTGCCAGCAGTCGACAGGGGGAGAATTCGCCCCTCTAC. Translating gives CASSRQGENSPLY. The entire CDR3 protein reads CASSRQGENSPLYF.

Comment on this clone: The listed genes are named as in mouse. The sequenced fragment ends 1 residue before the CDR3 boundary, so the rest is inferred from the germline J gene. The chain has TRBV13-2 and TRBJ1-1; 10 bases are a match to TRBD1. V shed 1 base, J shed 5 bases, and the junction held 5 bases outside the gene matches. Germline V lookup: CDR1 NNHNN, CDR2 SYGAGS (reference sequence). The CDR3 extends over 15 amino acids. The covered CDR3 bases are TGTGCCAGCGGTGATAGTGACAGGGGGCGAACAGAAGTCTTC. It specifies CASGDSDRGRTEVF. In full, the CDR3 reads CASGDSDRGRTEVFF.

Notes on this clone: The gene symbols are mouse symbols. The read finishes 1 residue shy of the CDR3 end, and the germline J gene is used to complete it. This sequence joins TRBV1 and TRBJ1-5; D remains ambiguous. This CDR3 contains 15 residues. Germline loops: CDR1 NSQYPW, CDR2 LRSPGD (reference sequence). V gave up 0 bases and J gave up 0 bases, with 6 bases separating them. The covered CDR3 bases are TGCACCTGCAGTGCAGATCACAATAACAACCAGGCTCCGCTT. Its translation is CTCSADHNNNQAPL. The whole CDR3 protein reads CTCSADHNNNQAPLF. Full variable domain (missing parts from reference TRBV1 and TRBJ1-5): VTLLEQNPRWRLVPRGQAVNLRCILKNSQYPWMSWYQQDLQKQLQWLFTLRSPGDKEVKSLPGADYLATRVTDTELRLQVANMSQGRTLYCTCSADHNNNQAPLFGEGTRLSVL.

In regard to this clone: Gene and germline names: mouse. The CDR3 extends 1 residue past the end of the read, so its final part is completed from the germline J gene. The chain carries TRBV5 and TRBJ2-1; D is unresolved. The CDR3 is 13 amino acids. The V gene lost 4 bases and the J gene lost 3 bases, with 7 bases spanning the gap. In germline, CDR1 is LGHNA, CDR2 YNLKQL (reference sequence). CDR3 bases read: TGTGCCAGCAGCCCCGACACCTATGCTGAGCAGTTC. Translated, it gives CASSPDTYAEQF. The whole CDR3 sequence reads CASSPDTYAEQFF.

On this clone itself: Gene and germline names: mouse. CDR3 DNA, as far as it was read: TGTGCCAGCAGTGTTCCGGGACAAAACACAGAAGTCTTC. Amino acid sequence: CASSVPGQNTEVF. The full-length CDR3 reads as CASSVPGQNTEVFF. The rearrangement joins TRBV13-1 to TRBJ1-1; D is perhaps TRBD1 (6 bases). The sequence runs out 1 residue before the end of the CDR3; the remainder is reconstructed from the germline J gene. The CDR3 runs to 14 residues. V dropped 3 bases and J dropped 1 base, with 10 bases sitting between them. CDR1 NSHNY and CDR2 SYGAGN come from the germline V gene.

Turning to this clone: Gene names refer to mouse genes. The CDR3 is cut off 1 residue early in the read; its end comes from the germline J gene. This sequence joins TRBV13-2 and TRBJ1-1; D gene unclear. From germline, CDR1 is NNHNN and CDR2 SYGAGS (reference sequence). The CDR3 covers 14 residues. The V end was cut by 0 bases, the J end by 3 bases, with 9 bases between. CDR3 DNA, as far as it was read: TGTGCCAGCGGTGATGCAGGATTTGACACAGAAGTCTTC. It translates to CASGDAGFDTEVF. In full, the CDR3 is CASGDAGFDTEVFF.

On this clone: Gene names denote mouse genes. The read terminates 1 residue before the CDR3 end, so the remaining end is supplied by the germline J gene. The J gene is TRBJ2-4, the V gene TRBV4; a possible D gene is TRBD1 (6 bases). The germline V gene has CDR1 LGHDT and CDR2 YNNKQL (reference sequence). V lost 6 bases to trimming and J lost 1 base, with 8 bases between them. CDR3 length: 13 amino acids. Here the CDR3 reads CASRQGGQNTLYF. The sequenced part of the CDR3 DNA is TGTGCCAGCAGACAGGGAGGTCAAAACACCTTGTAC. The whole variable domain, remainder taken from reference TRBV4 and TRBJ2-4, is ETAVFQTPNYHVTQVGNEVSFNCKQTLGHDTMYWYKQDSKKLLKIMFSYNNKQLIVNETVPRRFSPQSSDKAHLNLRIKSVEPEDSAVYLCASRQGGQNTLYFGAGTRLSVL.

A remark on this clone: Gene names denote mouse genes. The read terminates 1 residue before the CDR3 end, so the remaining end is supplied by the germline J gene. The gene calls are TRBV4 and TRBJ1-1, with 8 bases identical to TRBD1. The CDR3 is 13 residues long. V shed 4 bases and J 6 bases; nucleotides not matched to a gene: 4. The germline CDR1 and CDR2 sequences are LGHDT and YNNKQL (reference sequence). Incomplete CDR3 DNA: TGTGCCAGCAGCTTAGACAGGGGACCAGAAGTCTTC. This sequence encodes CASSLDRGPEVF. The CDR3 in its entirety is CASSLDRGPEVFF.

Comments on this clone: Mouse names are used for the genes. This CDR3 reads CGARDPRADTEVFF. Incomplete CDR3 DNA: TGTGGTGCTAGGGATCCCAGGGCGGACACAGAAGTCTTC. The chain joins TRBV20 to TRBJ1-1; D might be TRBD1 (5 bases). The missing CDR3 end, 1 residue past where the read stops, is filled in from the germline J gene. This CDR3 region has 14 residues. V lost 0 bases and J lost 3, with 11 bases in between. In germline, CDR1 is GFQATS, CDR2 STVNSAI.

This clone showed up just once. Mouse gene names apply. The read ends 1 residue early relative to the CDR3; the germline J gene fills the gap. This chain links TRBV19 with TRBJ2-5, with D tentatively TRBD1 or TRBD2 (5 bases each). Germline assignment: CDR1 FNHDT and CDR2 SITEND (reference sequence). Trimming stripped 5 bases from V and 0 bases from J, with 7 bases between. The CDR3 contains 13 residues. Incomplete CDR3 DNA: TGTGCCAGCAGGGGGGTTAACCAAGACACCCAGTAC. Translation gives CASRGVNQDTQY. The whole CDR3 sequence reads CASRGVNQDTQYF.